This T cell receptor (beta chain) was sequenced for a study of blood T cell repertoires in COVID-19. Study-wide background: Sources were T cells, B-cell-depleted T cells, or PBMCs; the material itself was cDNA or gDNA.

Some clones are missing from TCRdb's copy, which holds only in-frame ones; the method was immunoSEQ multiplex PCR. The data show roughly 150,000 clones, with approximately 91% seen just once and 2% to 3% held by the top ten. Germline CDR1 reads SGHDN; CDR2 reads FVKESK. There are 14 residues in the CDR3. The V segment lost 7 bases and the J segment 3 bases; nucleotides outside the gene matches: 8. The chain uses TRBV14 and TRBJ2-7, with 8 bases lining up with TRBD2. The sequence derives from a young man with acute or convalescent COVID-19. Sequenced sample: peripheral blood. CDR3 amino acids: CASNIAGPIYEQYF. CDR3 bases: TGTGCCAGCAACATAGCGGGACCAATCTACGAGCAGTACTTC.